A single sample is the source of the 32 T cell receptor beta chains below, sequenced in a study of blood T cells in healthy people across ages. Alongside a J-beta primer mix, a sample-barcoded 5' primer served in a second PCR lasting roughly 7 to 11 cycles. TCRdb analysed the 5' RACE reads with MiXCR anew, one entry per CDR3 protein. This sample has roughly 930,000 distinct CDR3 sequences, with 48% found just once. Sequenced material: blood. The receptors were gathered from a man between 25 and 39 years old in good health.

This CDR3 is CASSQASQGRNEQYF. CDR3 in DNA: TGCGCCAGCAGCCAAGCTTCCCAGGGACGGAATGAGCAGTACTTC. This chain uses TRBV4-1 with TRBJ2-5; D is possibly TRBD1 or TRBD2 (5 bases each). V dropped 1 base and J dropped 11 bases, with 20 bases sitting between them. The CDR3 loop spans 15 amino acids. CDR1 is MGHRA and CDR2 is YSYEKL in the germline V gene.

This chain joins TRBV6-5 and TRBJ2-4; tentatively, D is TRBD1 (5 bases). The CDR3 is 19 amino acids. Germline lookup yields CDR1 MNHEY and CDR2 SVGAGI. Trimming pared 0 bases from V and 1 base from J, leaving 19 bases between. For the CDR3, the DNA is TGTGCCAGCAGTTACTCGATTAGCAGCCAGGGTCATGCCAAAAACATTCAGTACTTC. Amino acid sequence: CASSYSISSQGHAKNIQYF.

The CDR3, as DNA: TGTGCCAGCAGCCCGGGGGAGGGAACGATCTACGAGCAGTACTTC. It yields the protein CASSPGEGTIYEQYF. The chain is built from TRBV7-2 and TRBJ2-7; TRBD2 matches at 7 bases. Trimming at V came to 5 bases and at J to 3 bases, leaving 10 bases not matched to a gene. Germline loops: CDR1 SGHTA, CDR2 FQGNSA. The CDR3 has 15 residues.

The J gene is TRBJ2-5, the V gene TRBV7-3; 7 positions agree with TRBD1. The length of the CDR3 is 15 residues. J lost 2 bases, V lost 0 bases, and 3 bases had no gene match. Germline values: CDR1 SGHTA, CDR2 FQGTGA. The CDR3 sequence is CASSLTNRGQETQYF. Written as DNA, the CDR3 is TGTGCCAGCAGCTTAACGAACAGGGGACAAGAGACCCAGTACTTC.

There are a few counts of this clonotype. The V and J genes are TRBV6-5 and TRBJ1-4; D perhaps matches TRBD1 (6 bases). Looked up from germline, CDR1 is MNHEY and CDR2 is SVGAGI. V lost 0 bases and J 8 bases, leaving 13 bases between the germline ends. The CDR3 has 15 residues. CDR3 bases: TGTGCCAGCAGTTACTCAGGGACATGGAGAGAAAAACTGTTTTTT. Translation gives CASSYSGTWREKLFF.

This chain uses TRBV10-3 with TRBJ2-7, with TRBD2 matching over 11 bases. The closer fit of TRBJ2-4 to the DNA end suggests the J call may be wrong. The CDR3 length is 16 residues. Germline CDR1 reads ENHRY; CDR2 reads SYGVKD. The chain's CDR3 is CAISETSGRSIYIQYF. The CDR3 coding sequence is TGTGCCATCAGTGAGACTAGCGGGAGATCAATATACATTCAGTACTTC.

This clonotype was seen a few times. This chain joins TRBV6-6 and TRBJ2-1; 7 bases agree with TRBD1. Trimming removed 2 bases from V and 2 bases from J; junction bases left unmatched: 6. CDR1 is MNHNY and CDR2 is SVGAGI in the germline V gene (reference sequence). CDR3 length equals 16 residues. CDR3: CASSYTDRATYNEQFF. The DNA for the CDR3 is TGTGCCAGCAGTTACACCGACAGGGCAACCTACAATGAGCAGTTCTTC.

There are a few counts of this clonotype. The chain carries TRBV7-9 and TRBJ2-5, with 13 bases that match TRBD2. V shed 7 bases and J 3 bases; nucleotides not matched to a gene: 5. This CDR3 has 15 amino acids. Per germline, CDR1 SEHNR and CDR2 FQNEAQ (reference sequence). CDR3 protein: CASTPGLAGKETQYF. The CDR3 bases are TGTGCCAGCACACCGGGACTAGCGGGGAAAGAGACCCAGTACTTC. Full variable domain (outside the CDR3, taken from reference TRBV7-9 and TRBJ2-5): DTGVSQNPRHKITKRGQNVTFRCDPISEHNRLYWYRQTLGQGPEFLTYFQNEAQLEKSRLLSDRFSAERPKGSFSTLEIQRTEQGDSAMYLCASTPGLAGKETQYFGPGTRLLVL.

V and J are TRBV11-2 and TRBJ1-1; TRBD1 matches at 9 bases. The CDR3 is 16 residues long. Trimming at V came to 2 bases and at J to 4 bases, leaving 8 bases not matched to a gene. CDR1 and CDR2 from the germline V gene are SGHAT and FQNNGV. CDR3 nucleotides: TGTGCCAGCAGCTTAACCGGGACAGGGAGAATCACTGAAGCTTTCTTT. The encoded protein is CASSLTGTGRITEAFF.

CDR3 in DNA: TGTGCCAGCAGCCCAGACTGGAACTCTGGGGCCAACGTCCTGACTTTC. Amino acid sequence: CASSPDWNSGANVLTF. The chain uses TRBV3-1 and TRBJ2-6; D uncertain. CDR3 size: 16 residues. V lost 4 bases to trimming and J lost 0 bases, with 10 bases between them. CDR1 is LGHDT and CDR2 is YNNKEL in the germline V gene (reference sequence). The whole variable domain, filled in from reference TRBV3-1 and TRBJ2-6, reads DTAVSQTPKYLVTQMGNDKSIKCEQNLGHDTMYWYKQDSKKFLKIMFSYNNKELIINETVPNRFSPKSPDKAHLNLHINSLELGDSAVYFCASSPDWNSGANVLTFGAGSRLTVL.

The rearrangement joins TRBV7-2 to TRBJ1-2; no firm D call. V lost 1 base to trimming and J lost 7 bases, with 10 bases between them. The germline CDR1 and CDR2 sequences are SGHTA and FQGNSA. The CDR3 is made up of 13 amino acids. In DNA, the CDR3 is TGTGCCAGCAGCTTAGAGCGCGGGTCTGGCTACACCTTC. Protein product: CASSLERGSGYTF.

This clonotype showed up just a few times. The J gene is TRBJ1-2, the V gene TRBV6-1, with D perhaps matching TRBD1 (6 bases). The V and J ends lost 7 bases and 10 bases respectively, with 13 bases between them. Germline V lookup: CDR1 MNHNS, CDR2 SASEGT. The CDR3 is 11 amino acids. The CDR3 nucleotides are TGTGCCAGCACAAACAGGGAGAACTACACCTTC. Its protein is CASTNRENYTF.

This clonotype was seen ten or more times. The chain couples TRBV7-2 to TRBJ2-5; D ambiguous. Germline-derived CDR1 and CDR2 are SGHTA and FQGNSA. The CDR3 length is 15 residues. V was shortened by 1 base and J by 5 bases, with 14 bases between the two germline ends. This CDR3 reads CASSLVGELGETQYF. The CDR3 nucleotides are TGTGCCAGCAGCTTAGTGGGCGAACTGGGGGAGACCCAGTACTTC. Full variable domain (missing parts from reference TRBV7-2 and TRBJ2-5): GAGVSQSPSNKVTEKGKDVELRCDPISGHTALYWYRQSLGQGLEFLIYFQGNSAPDKSGLPSDRFSAERTGGSVSTLTIQRTQQEDSAVYLCASSLVGELGETQYFGPGTRLLVL.

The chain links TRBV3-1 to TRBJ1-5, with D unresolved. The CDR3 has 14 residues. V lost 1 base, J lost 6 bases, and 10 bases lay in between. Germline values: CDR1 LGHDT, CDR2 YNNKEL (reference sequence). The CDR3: CASSQAGVPQPQHF. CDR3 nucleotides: TGTGCCAGCAGCCAAGCCGGGGTACCTCAGCCCCAGCATTTT.

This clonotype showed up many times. CDR3: CASSRTTVHSNQPQHF. The CDR3 nucleotides are TGTGCCAGCAGCCGAACGACAGTACATAGCAATCAGCCCCAGCATTTT. This chain uses TRBV5-6 with TRBJ1-5; maybe TRBD1 (5 bases). Trimming cost V 4 bases and J 0 bases, with 14 bases left between them. Germline loops: CDR1 SGHDT, CDR2 YYEEEE. The CDR3 is 16 residues long.

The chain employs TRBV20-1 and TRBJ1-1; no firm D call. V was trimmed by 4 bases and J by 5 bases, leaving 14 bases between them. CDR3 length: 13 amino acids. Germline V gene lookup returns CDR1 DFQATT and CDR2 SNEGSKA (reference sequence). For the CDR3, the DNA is TGCAGTGCTATAGAACTGTTAGGAACTGAAGCTTTCTTT. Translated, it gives CSAIELLGTEAFF.

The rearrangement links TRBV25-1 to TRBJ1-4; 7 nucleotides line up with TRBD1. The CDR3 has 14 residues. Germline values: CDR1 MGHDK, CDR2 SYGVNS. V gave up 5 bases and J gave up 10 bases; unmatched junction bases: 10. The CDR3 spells CASSPGDRVGKLFF. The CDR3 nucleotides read TGTGCCAGCAGTCCCGGTGACAGGGTTGGAAAACTGTTTTTT.

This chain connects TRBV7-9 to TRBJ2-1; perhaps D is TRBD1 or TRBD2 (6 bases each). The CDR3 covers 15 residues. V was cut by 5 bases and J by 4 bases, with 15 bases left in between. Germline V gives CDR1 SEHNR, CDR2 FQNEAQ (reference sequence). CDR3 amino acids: CASSARLGGYNEQFF. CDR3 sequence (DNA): TGTGCCAGCAGCGCCAGACTAGGGGGATACAATGAGCAGTTCTTC.

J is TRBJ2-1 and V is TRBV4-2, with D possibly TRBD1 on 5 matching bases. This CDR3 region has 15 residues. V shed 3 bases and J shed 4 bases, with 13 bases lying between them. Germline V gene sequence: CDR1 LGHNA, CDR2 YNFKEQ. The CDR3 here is CASSQTEASYNEQFF. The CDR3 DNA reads TGTGCCAGCAGCCAGACAGAAGCCTCGTACAATGAGCAGTTCTTC.

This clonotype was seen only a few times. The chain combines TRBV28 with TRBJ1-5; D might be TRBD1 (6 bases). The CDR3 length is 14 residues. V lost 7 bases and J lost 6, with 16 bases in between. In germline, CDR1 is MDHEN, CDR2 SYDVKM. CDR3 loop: CASNSGGPGQPQHF. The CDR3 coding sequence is TGTGCCAGCAACTCTGGGGGGCCGGGTCAGCCCCAGCATTTT.

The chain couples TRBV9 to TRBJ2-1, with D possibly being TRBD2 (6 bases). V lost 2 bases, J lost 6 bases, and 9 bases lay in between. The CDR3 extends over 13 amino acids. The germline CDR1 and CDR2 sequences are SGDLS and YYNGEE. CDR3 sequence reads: CASSVGDSNEQFF. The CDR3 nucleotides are TGTGCCAGCAGCGTGGGGGACTCCAATGAGCAGTTCTTC.

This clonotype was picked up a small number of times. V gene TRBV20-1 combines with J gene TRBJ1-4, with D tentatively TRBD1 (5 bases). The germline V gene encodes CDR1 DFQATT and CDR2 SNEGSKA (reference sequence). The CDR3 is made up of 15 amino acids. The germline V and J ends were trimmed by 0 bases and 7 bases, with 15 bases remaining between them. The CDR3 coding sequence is TGCAGTGCTAGAGATGTCGGGGGGATAAGTGAAAAACTGTTTTTT. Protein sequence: CSARDVGGISEKLFF.

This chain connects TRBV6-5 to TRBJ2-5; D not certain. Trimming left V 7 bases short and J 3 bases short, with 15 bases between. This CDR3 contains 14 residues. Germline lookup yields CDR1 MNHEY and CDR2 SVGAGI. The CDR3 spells CASTNPGQKETQYF. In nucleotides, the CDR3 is TGTGCCAGCACCAATCCGGGCCAAAAAGAGACCCAGTACTTC.

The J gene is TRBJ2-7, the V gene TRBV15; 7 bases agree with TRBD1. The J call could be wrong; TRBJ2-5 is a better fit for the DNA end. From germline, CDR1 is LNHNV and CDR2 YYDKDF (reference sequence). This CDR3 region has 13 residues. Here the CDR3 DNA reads TGTGCCACCAAGTCACAGGGGACAGAGACCCAGTACTTC. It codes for CATKSQGTETQYF.

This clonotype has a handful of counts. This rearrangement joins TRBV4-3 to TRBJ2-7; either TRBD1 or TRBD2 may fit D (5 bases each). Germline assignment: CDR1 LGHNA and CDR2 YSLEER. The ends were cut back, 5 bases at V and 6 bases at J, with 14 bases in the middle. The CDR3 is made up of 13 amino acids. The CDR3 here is CASSGDGVLEQYF. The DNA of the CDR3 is TGCGCCAGCAGCGGGGACGGTGTACTCGAGCAGTACTTC.

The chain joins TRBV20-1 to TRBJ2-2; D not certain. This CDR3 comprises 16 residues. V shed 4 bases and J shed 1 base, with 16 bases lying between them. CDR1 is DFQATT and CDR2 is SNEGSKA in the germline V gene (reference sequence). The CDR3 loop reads CSATKVGQENTGELFF. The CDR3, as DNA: TGCAGTGCTACGAAGGTCGGGCAAGAGAACACCGGGGAGCTGTTTTTT.

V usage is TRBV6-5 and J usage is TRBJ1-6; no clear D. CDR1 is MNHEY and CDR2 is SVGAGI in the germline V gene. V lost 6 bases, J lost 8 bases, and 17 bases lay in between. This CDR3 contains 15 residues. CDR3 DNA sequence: TGTGCCAGCAGCCTCGAGTGGACCGCAGATTCACCCCTCCACTTT. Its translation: CASSLEWTADSPLHF.

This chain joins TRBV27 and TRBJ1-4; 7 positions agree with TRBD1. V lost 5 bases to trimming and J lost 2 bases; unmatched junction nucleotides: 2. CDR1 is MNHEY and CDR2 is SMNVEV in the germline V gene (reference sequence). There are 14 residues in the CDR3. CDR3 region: CASSHRGTNEKLFF. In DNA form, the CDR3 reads TGTGCCAGCAGTCACAGGGGCACTAATGAAAAACTGTTTTTT. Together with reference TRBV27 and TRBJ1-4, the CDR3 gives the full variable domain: EAQVTQNPRYLITVTGKKLTVTCSQNMNHEYMSWYRQDPGLGLRQIYYSMNVEVTDKGDVPEGYKVSRKEKRNFPLILESPSPNQTSLYFCASSHRGTNEKLFFGSGTQLSVL.

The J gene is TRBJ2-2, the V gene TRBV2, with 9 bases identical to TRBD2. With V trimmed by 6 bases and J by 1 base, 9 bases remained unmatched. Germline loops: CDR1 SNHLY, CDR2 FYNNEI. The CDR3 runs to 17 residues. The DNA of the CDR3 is TGTGCCAGCAGCCCAAAGGTAGCGGGGGTGAACACCGGGGAGCTGTTTTTT. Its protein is CASSPKVAGVNTGELFF.

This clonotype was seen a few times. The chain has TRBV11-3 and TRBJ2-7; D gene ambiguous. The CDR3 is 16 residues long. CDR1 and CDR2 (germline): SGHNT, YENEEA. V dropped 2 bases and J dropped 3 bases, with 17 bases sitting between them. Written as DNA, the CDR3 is TGTGCCAGCAGCTTATATCTTGGCGACGCCAACTACGAGCAGTACTTC. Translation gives CASSLYLGDANYEQYF.

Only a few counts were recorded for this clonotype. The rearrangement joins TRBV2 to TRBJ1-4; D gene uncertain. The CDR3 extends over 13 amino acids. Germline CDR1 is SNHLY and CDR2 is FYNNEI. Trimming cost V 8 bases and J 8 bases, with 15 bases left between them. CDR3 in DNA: TGTGCCAGCGGCCCCGGCAACTGGGAAAAACTGTTTTTT. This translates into CASGPGNWEKLFF.

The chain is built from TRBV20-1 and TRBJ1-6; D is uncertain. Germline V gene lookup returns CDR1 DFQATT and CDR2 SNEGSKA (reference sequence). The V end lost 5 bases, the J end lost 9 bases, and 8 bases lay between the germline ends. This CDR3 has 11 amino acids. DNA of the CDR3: TGCAGTGCTTTTAAAGGTTCACCCCTCCACTTT. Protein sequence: CSAFKGSPLHF.